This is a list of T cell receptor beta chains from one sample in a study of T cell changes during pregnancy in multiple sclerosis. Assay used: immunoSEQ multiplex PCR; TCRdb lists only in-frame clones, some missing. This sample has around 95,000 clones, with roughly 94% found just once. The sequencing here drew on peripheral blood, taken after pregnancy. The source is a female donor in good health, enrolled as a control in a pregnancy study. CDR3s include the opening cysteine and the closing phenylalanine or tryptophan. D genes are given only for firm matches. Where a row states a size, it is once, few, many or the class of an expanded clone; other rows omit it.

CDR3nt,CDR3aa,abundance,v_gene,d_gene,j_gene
TGCGCCAGCAGCCAAGGCGGAGCCTCTAGCTCCTACAATGAGCAGTTCTTC,CASSQGGASSSYNEQFF,-,TRBV4-1,-,TRBJ2-1
TGTGCCAGCAGTAGGGGAGGGAATGAGCAGTTCTTC,CASSRGGNEQFF,-,TRBV27,TRBD2,TRBJ2-1
TGTGCCAGCAGTCAAAAGGGGGCCTACGAGCAGTACTTC,CASSQKGAYEQYF,-,TRBV5-6,-,TRBJ2-7
TGCGCCAGCACCAGTCCGGGGGACACTGAAGCTTTCTTT,CASTSPGDTEAFF,-,TRBV5-1,-,TRBJ1-1
TGTGCCAGCGCCGCAATAGCGGAGTACAATGAGCAGTTCTTC,CASAAIAEYNEQFF,-,TRBV27,-,TRBJ2-1
TGTGCCTGGGACCAGGACAGTGGTGTCACCTTC,CAWDQDSGVTF,-,TRBV30,-,TRBJ1-2
TGTGCCAGCACAACCCCAAGGACAGGGCCTAAGGGGCAGTTCTTC,CASTTPRTGPKGQFF,-,TRBV6-4,TRBD1,TRBJ2-1
TGCGCCAGCAGCTTGGAGGGGGTGTACGAGCAGTACTTC,CASSLEGVYEQYF,-,TRBV5-1,-,TRBJ2-7
TGTGCCAGCTCACCATTGACTAGCGGGAGGTCAGTCTACAATGAGCAGTTCTTC,CASSPLTSGRSVYNEQFF,-,TRBV18,TRBD2,TRBJ2-1
TGTGCCTGGAGTGTACCAGGGTTCTGGGAAAAACTGTTTTTT,CAWSVPGFWEKLFF,-,TRBV30,-,TRBJ1-4
TGTGCCAGCAGTTTTATAGCGGGAGGGCCCGTTGAGCAGTTCTTC,CASSFIAGGPVEQFF,-,TRBV27,TRBD2,TRBJ2-1
TGCGCCAGCAGCCAAAGATTGGTCCAGGGGGTGACAACTAATGAAAAACTGTTTTTT,CASSQRLVQGVTTNEKLFF,-,TRBV4-1,TRBD1,TRBJ1-4
TGCGCCAGTTCTCGGAGGGACAGGGGCTTCTCTGGGGCCAACGTCCTGACTTTC,CASSRRDRGFSGANVLTF,-,TRBV5-1,TRBD1,TRBJ2-6
TGCGCCAGCAGCTTAGGAGGGAGCAGTGAGACCCAGTACTTC,CASSLGGSSETQYF,-,TRBV5-1,-,TRBJ2-5
TGTGCCATCAGTGAGTACGCGGAGACCCAGTACTTC,CAISEYAETQYF,-,TRBV10-3,-,TRBJ2-5
TGTGCCAGCAGCTTAGTATATACGGGGGAAACGGCTGGAAACACCATATATTTT,CASSLVYTGETAGNTIYF,-,TRBV7-9,-,TRBJ1-3
TGTGCCAGCAGCCCCCAGAGGGCGGACTATGGCTACACCTTC,CASSPQRADYGYTF,-,TRBV7-8,-,TRBJ1-2
TGTGCCAGCAGCGCGCGAAGCTCCTACAATGAGCAGTTCTTC,CASSARSSYNEQFF,-,TRBV7-9,-,TRBJ2-1
TGCGCCAGCAGCCAGACCCTTCGAGGCGAGACCCAGTACTTC,CASSQTLRGETQYF,-,TRBV5-1,-,TRBJ2-5
TGTGCCAGCAGCTCCCGACTAGCGGGAGGGGATGAGCAGTTCTTC,CASSSRLAGGDEQFF,-,TRBV7-2,TRBD2,TRBJ2-1
TGCGCCAGCAGGGAAGAGGGACAGTTTCACACTGAAGCTTTCTTT,CASREEGQFHTEAFF,-,TRBV10-2,TRBD1,TRBJ1-1
TGTGCCAGCAGCGTAGGTTTTGAAGGGGATAGCAATCAGCCCCAGCATTTT,CASSVGFEGDSNQPQHF,-,TRBV9,-,TRBJ1-5
TGTGCCAGTAGTTCCCCCTACCGCGGGAGGGCCCTCAATGAGCAGTTCTTC,CASSSPYRGRALNEQFF,-,TRBV19,TRBD2,TRBJ2-1
TGTGCCAGCAGCCGAGACAGGAACACCGGGGAGCTGTTTTTT,CASSRDRNTGELFF,-,TRBV5-4,-,TRBJ2-2
TGTGCCAGCAGTCGGGGACAAGCCAAAAACATTCAGTACTTC,CASSRGQAKNIQYF,-,TRBV6-5,-,TRBJ2-4
TGTGCCAGCAGTTTAATGCAGGACAGGAAGCAGTTCTTC,CASSLMQDRKQFF,-,TRBV28,TRBD1,TRBJ2-1
TGTGCCAGCAGTGAGAGAGCCCGGGGAGATACGCAGTATTTT,CASSERARGDTQYF,-,TRBV2,-,TRBJ2-3
TGCGCCAGCAGACCAGGGAACAATGAGCAGTTCTTC,CASRPGNNEQFF,-,TRBV10-2,-,TRBJ2-1
TGTGCCAGCAGCGGTCTCTCGGGAGTACCAAATGAGCAGTTCTTC,CASSGLSGVPNEQFF,once,TRBV9,-,TRBJ2-1
TGCGCCAGCAGCTTAGACAGACGGGGGACTGAAGCTTTCTTT,CASSLDRRGTEAFF,-,TRBV5-1,-,TRBJ1-1
TGTGCCACCGCGACAGGGAGCTATGGCTACACCTTC,CATATGSYGYTF,once,TRBV7-9,TRBD1,TRBJ1-2
TGCGCCAGCAGCTTGTGGACTCAGAACACTGAAGCTTTCTTT,CASSLWTQNTEAFF,-,TRBV5-1,-,TRBJ1-1
TGTGCCAGCAGCCCCACCTGGGCGGGAGAGTCGTACGAGCAGTACTTC,CASSPTWAGESYEQYF,-,TRBV5-6,TRBD2,TRBJ2-7
TGTGCCAGCTCACCCGACTTTTGGGACAACTGGCTGAACACTGAAGCTTTCTTT,CASSPDFWDNWLNTEAFF,-,TRBV18,-,TRBJ1-1
TGTGCCAGCAGCCCCGGAGATTACAAAGAGACCCAGTACTTC,CASSPGDYKETQYF,-,TRBV14,-,TRBJ2-5